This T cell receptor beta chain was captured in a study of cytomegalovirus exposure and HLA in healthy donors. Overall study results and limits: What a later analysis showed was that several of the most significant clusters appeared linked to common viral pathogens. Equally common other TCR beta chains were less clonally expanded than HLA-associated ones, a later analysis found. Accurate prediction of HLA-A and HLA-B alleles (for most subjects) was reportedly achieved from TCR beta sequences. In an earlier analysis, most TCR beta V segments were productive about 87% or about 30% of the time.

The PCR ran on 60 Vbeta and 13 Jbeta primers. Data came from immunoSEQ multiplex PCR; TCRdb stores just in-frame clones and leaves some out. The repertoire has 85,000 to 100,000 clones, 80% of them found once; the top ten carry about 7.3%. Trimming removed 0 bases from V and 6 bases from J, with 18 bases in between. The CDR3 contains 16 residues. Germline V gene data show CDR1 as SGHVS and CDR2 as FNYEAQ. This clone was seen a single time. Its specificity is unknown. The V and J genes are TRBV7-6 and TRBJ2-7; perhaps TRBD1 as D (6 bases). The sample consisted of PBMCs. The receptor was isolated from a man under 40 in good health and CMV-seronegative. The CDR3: CASSLARAGVATEQYF. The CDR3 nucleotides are TGTGCCAGCAGCTTAGCGAGGGCAGGGGTGGCGACCGAGCAGTACTTC.